The 5 T cell receptor beta chains below were found in one sample sequenced in a study of T cell responses to AZD1222 COVID-19 vaccine. TCRdb's copy holds only in-frame clones and misses some; the assay was immunoSEQ multiplex PCR. The table shows nearly 200,000 clones, with approximately 93% occurring only once. The sequences come from peripheral blood, collected 28 days after the second AZD1222 dose. The source is an adult who received the AZD1222 COVID-19 vaccine.

This rearrangement joins TRBV12-5 to TRBJ2-1; D call uncertain. This CDR3 is 11 amino acids long. From germline, CDR1 is LGHNT and CDR2 FRNRAP. V lost 1 base and J 8 bases, leaving 3 bases between the germline ends. This chain's CDR3 is CASGLGDEQFF. CDR3 bases: TGTGCTAGTGGTTTGGGGGATGAGCAGTTCTTC.

CDR3 sequence reads: CASSMDPSRGYTF. In nucleotides, the CDR3 is TGTGCCAGTAGTATGGACCCCAGCCGGGGCTACACCTTC. The rearrangement joins TRBV19 to TRBJ1-2; D remains unclear. Looked up from germline, CDR1 is LNHDA and CDR2 is SQIVND (reference sequence). V gave up 3 bases and J gave up 8 bases, with 13 bases separating them. The CDR3 is 13 amino acids.

J is TRBJ2-4 and V is TRBV5-1; 7 nucleotides agree with TRBD1. This CDR3 region has 14 residues. V dropped 4 bases and J dropped 3; count of bases not matched to a gene: 4. The germline gives CDR1 SGHRS, CDR2 YFSETQ. The CDR3 coding sequence is TGCGCCAGCAGCCCACGGACAGGCAAAAACATTCAGTACTTC. Its protein product is CASSPRTGKNIQYF. Full variable domain (outside the CDR3, taken from reference TRBV5-1 and TRBJ2-4): KAGVTQTPRYLIKTRGQQVTLSCSPISGHRSVSWYQQTPGQGLQFLFEYFSETQRNKGNFPGRFSGRQFSNSRSEMNVSTLELGDSALYLCASSPRTGKNIQYFGAGTRLSVL.

The chain carries TRBV27 and TRBJ2-2, with D unresolved. CDR1 MNHEY and CDR2 SMNVEV come from the germline V gene (reference sequence). This CDR3 region has 16 residues. The ends were cut back, 3 bases at V and 0 bases at J, with 11 bases in the middle. CDR3 nucleotide sequence: TGTGCCAGCAGTTTTTCATCTAATACGAACACCGGGGAGCTGTTTTTT. It yields the protein CASSFSSNTNTGELFF.

This chain uses TRBV5-1 with TRBJ2-1; D gene ambiguous. The CDR3 runs to 14 residues. V lost 0 bases and J 3 bases, leaving 7 bases between the germline ends. Germline-derived CDR1 and CDR2 are SGHRS and YFSETQ. The CDR3 DNA follows: TGCGCCAGCAGCTTGGGAAGTGGCTACAATGAGCAGTTCTTC. This translates into CASSLGSGYNEQFF.